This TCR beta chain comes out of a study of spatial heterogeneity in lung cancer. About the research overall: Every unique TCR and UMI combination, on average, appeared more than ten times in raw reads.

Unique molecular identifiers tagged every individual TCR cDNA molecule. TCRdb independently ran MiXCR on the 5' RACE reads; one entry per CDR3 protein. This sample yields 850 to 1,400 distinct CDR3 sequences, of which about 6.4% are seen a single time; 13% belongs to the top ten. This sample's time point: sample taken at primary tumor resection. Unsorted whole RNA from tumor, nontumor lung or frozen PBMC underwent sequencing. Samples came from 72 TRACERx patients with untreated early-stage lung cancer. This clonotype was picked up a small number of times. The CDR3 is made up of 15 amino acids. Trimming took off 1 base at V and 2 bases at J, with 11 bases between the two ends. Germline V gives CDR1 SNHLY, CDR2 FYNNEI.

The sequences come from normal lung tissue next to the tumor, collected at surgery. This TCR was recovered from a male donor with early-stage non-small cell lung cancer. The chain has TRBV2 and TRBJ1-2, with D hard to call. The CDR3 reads CASSEETSANYGYTF. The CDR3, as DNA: TGTGCCAGCAGTGAAGAGACATCTGCGAACTATGGCTACACCTTC.